This T cell receptor beta chain was sequenced in a study of blood T cell repertoires in COVID-19. Authors' processing steps: Researchers report that nucleated cell counts were estimated from reference gene primer amplification. Generated by immunoSEQ multiplex PCR, the TCRdb table keeps only in-frame clones and is missing some. That table is the source of V, J and clone size, and D and trimming were worked out from the DNA. The profile shows 310,000 or so clones, approximately 88% of them singletons. Specimen: peripheral blood. The TCR was taken from a man aged 25 to 40 with COVID-19, enrolled during active disease.

The CDR3 reads CASSFFSGSYNEQFF. CDR3 sequence (DNA): TGTGCCAGCAGTTTTTTTAGCGGGTCCTACAATGAGCAGTTCTTC. The rearrangement joins TRBV27 to TRBJ2-1, with TRBD2 matching 7 bases. The trim removed 3 bases at V and 1 base at J, leaving 3 bases unmatched. The CDR3 has 15 residues. Germline V gene lookup returns CDR1 MNHEY and CDR2 SMNVEV (reference sequence).